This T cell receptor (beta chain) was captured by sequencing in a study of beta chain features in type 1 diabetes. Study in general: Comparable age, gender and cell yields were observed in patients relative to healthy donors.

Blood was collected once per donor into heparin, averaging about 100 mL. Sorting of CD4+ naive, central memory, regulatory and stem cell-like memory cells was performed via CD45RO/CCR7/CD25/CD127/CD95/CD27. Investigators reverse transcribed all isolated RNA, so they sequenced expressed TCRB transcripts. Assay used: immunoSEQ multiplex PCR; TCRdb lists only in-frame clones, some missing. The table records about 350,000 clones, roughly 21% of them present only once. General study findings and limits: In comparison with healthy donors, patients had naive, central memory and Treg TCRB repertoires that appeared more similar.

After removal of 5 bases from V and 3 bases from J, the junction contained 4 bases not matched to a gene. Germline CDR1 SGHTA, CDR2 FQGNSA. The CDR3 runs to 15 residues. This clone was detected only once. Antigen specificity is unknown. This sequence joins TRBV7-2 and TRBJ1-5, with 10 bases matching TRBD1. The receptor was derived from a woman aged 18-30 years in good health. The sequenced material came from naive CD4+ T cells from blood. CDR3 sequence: CASSRDRGYNQPQHF. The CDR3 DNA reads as TGTGCCAGCAGCCGGGACAGGGGTTACAATCAGCCCCAGCATTTT.